This T cell receptor (beta chain) was sequenced for a study of regulatory T cells in long-lasting Graves disease. Study conclusions and caveats: TRBV28, TRBJ1-2 and TRBJ2-5 were segments that persistent disease favored.

Both iRepertoire HTBI primers and Arm-PCR of CDR3 regions were used to build the TCR beta libraries. TCRdb itself ran the multiplex PCR reads through MiXCR, one entry per CDR3 protein. The repertoire consists of roughly 610,000 distinct CDR3 sequences, with less than 20% occurring once and the leading ten covering approximately 20%. Noted time point: newly diagnosed GD, antithyroid drugs for less than 3 months. Construction of the TCR library relied on RNA isolated from PBMCs. V lost 7 bases to trimming and J lost 2 bases, with 18 bases between them. This CDR3 has 16 amino acids. As for this clonotype: Its antigen is undetermined.

The data also belong to a second study, concerning T cells in Graves' hyperthyroidism and ophthalmopathy.

The source of this sequence is a woman aged 25-40 years with Graves disease. V and J are TRBV12-3 or TRBV12-4 and TRBJ1-3; tentatively, D is TRBD1 (5 bases). Sequences were derived from peripheral blood mononuclear cells (PBMCs), sampled at new diagnosis, from a patient treated with antithyroid drugs. The CDR3 DNA reads as TGTGCCAGCAACCAGGGACCTTCGCGGGCTGGAAACACCATATATTTT. Its protein is CASNQGPSRAGNTIYF.